The T cell receptor (beta chain) under discussion was sequenced for a study of blood T cell repertoires in COVID-19 (dated by TCRdb to 2018 to 2021). Looking at the study overall: The collaborator samples originated in the United States, Italy and Spain and spanned the acute and convalescent phases of COVID-19. The material from the prospective study consisted of cDNA or gDNA derived from T cells, B-cell-depleted T cells, or PBMCs. The dataset comprised deeply sampled blood TCRbeta repertoires from subjects exposed to, actively infected with, or recovered from COVID-19. The repertoires were released in a freely available public database intended as a resource for research on the immune response to SARS-CoV-2. The samples were drawn from two sources: the first 160 participants of the ongoing ImmuneRACE study, and 1,254 subjects contributed by 6 global collaborators. Nearly every sample came with metadata listing a de-identified subject ID, COVID-19 status, age in years and sex. Where available, HLA class I and class II types were obtained from metadata supplied by the sample provider rather than from assay-based typing. The full study reports these points: How much clinical and demographic metadata was included differed by source and by participant, and the metadata was provided uncurated.

The germline V gene gives CDR1 as MNHEY and CDR2 as SVGEGT. The CDR3 numbers 16 residues from cysteine through phenylalanine. Only the CDR3 region is kept as DNA, spanning 48 bases read in frame from base 1. The junction carries 14 bases between V and J, which are trimmed by 0 bases and 5 bases respectively. In Seattle, one collaborating source enrolled patients while the infection was active and tracked those patients longitudinally over the course of disease. Collaborating institutions collected whole blood in K2EDTA tubes following their own protocols. Collaborator samples were shipped for TCRbeta analysis as frozen whole blood, isolated PBMCs, or DNA extracted from either sample type. In its sample, this clone was seen once. It lacks a known antigen. There are no base qualities to consult, and no much larger clone falls within one base. The immunoSEQ Assay, a bias-controlled multiplex PCR, was used to amplify TCRbeta CDR3 regions from genomic DNA. The authors' pipeline ran thus. Nucleated cell counts per sample were estimated from amplification of reference gene primers within the assay. To quantify the absolute abundance of each unique TCRbeta CDR3 rearrangement, sequence reads were collapsed and filtered. For each sample, productive Simpson clonality was calculated by taking the square root of Simpson's diversity index across productive rearrangements. Entries here come from immuneACCESS through TCRdb and include only in-frame sequences with V and J called. Some clones fail to appear in such tables; in the studies checked, an unresolved V gene covers under half of the shortfall, and the cause of the remainder is unknown. Clone size and the V and J calls come from that table; the DNA yielded D and trimming. In all, the sample holds 150,000 to 200,000 clones, and around 80% of those were seen once. About an eighth of the sample lies in the top ten.

The receptor was derived from a woman older than 75 with COVID-19, enrolled during active disease. The chain is made from TRBV6-2 or TRBV6-3 and TRBJ1-5; the D gene is perhaps TRBD1, from 5 matching bases. The specimen was peripheral blood. The CDR3 is CASSYSMGHGDQPQHF. In nucleotides, the sequence is TGTGCCAGCAGTTACTCAATGGGGCATGGGGATCAGCCCCAGCATTTT.